The TCR beta chain described here comes from a study of cytomegalovirus exposure and HLA in healthy donors. The PCR was carried out with 60 Vbeta primers and 13 Jbeta primers. The protocol was immunoSEQ multiplex PCR, while the TCRdb copy is restricted to in-frame clones and leaves out a portion. The sample lists 130,000 or so clones; around 83% were seen once. CDR1 is MNHNS, CDR2 SASEGT, per germline. Trimming left V 6 bases short and J 0 bases short, with 14 bases between. The CDR3 sequence is 15 residues long. What was sequenced was PBMCs. The chain combines TRBV6-1 with TRBJ1-1; tentatively, D is TRBD1 (6 bases). The clonotype comes from a woman aged 18 to 35 in good health and CMV-seropositive. CDR3 in DNA: TGTGCCAGCAGACCCGAAGGGGGAGTGAACACTGAAGCTTTCTTT. As protein: CASRPEGGVNTEAFF.